This T cell receptor beta chain came from a study of blood T cell repertoires in COVID-19. Study summary: Specimens from acute and convalescent COVID-19 originated in the United States, Italy and Spain. PBMCs, B-cell-depleted T cells, or T cells were the source of the cDNA or gDNA that made up the material.

In the original workflow: Scientists estimated how many nucleated cells there were by amplifying reference gene primers. The repertoire was sequenced with immunoSEQ multiplex PCR; TCRdb's copy has only in-frame clones and lacks some. The V and J calls and the clone size are those of that table, but D and trimming were determined from the DNA. The sample yields hundreds of thousands of clones, approximately 88% seen once. Germline V lookup: CDR1 MNHNY, CDR2 SVGAGI (reference sequence). Trimming stripped 2 bases from V and 3 bases from J, with 8 bases between. The length of the CDR3 is 13 residues. Those enrolled, adults aged 18 to 89 years, came from about 24 US areas.

The sample consisted of PBMCs or T cells enriched from blood (not recorded which). The J gene is TRBJ2-7, the V gene TRBV6-6; D perhaps matches TRBD2 (5 bases). The sequence was collected from a woman between 35 and 50 years old with acute COVID-19. This CDR3 reads CASSYEGYYEQYF. The CDR3 DNA is TGTGCCAGCAGTTACGAGGGCTACTACGAGCAGTACTTC.